The 18 T cell receptor delta chains reported below all come from one sample, sequenced in a study of gamma-delta T cells after stem cell transplantation. TCRdb reanalyzed the RT-PCR reads using CATT. Altogether about 14,000 delta-chain clones are present, roughly 9% being singletons, with the ten largest covering approximately 62%. Specimen: gamma-delta T cells. These receptor sequences come from a human donor. It is not recorded whose cells these are; they may come from a transplant donor.

No call was made for the V gene; the J gene is TRDJ1; the table's D call, TRDD3, has no DNA check behind it. The length of the CDR3 is 29 residues. The CDR3 DNA sequence: TGTGCTATTGGGGAAAACGACTCTTTCATACTTGGGGAGCGGTACTGGGTGAGACGGATGAACTGGCGGGCCGATAAACTCATCTTT. Encoded protein: CAIGENDSFILGERYWVRRMNWRADKLIF.

In this sample, this clone turned up a few times. TCRdb pairs this DNA with a much larger clone's protein that differs at residue 3, likely a read error; the protein shown was translated from the DNA. This chain links TRDV2 with TRDJ3, with TRDD3 matching over 12 bases. Germline CDR1 GEAIGNYY, CDR2 EKD. This CDR3 spans 25 amino acids. CDR3 DNA sequence: TGTGCCTATGACACCGTCGGGAGTGTACGACTGGGGGATACCCTAGGGTCCTGGGACACCCGACAGATGTTTTTC. Translation gives CAYDTVGSVRLGDTLGSWDTRQMFF.

As concerns this clone: The junction differs from germline at one of its ends, possibly a read error. J is TRDJ1 and V is TRDV1, with 13 bases aligning to TRDD3. This CDR3 spans 22 amino acids. Germline CDR1 is TSWWSYY and CDR2 is QGS. CDR3 amino acids: CAIGDPHLAKGLRTGGYAELIF. CDR3 in DNA: TGTGCTATTGGGGATCCTCATCTGGCCAAGGGTCTCCGGACTGGGGGATACGCAGAACTCATCTTT.

On this clone itself: A read error may produce the germline difference seen at one junction end. The V call is TRDV2, the J call TRDJ1; no clear D. This CDR3 comprises 21 residues. Germline V gives CDR1 GEAIGNYY, CDR2 EKD. CDR3 amino acids: CACDTVKKILVEETYPDQLIF. CDR3 nucleotide sequence: TGTGCCTGTGACACCGTTAAAAAAATTCTGGTGGAGGAAACGTACCCCGATCAACTCATCTTT.

This clone has ten or more counts. This may stem from a read error, because a much larger clone lies one nucleotide away. Other DNA sequences from this sample encode an identical CDR3 as well. The chain recombines TRDV2 with TRDJ1; 7 nucleotides align to TRDD3. CDR3 size: 14 residues. Germline CDR1 GEAIGNYY, CDR2 EKD. J gave up 2 bases and V 0 bases, and 2 bases lay outside the gene matches. The CDR3 loop reads CACDTLGETDKLIF. DNA for the CDR3: TGTGCCTGTGACACCTTGGGGGAGACCGATAAACTCATCTTT.

The rearrangement uses TRDV3 and TRDJ1; D perhaps matches TRDD3 (5 bases). Trimming removed 4 bases from V and 0 bases from J, with 33 bases in between. Germline CDR1 and CDR2: TVYSNPD and GDNSRS (reference sequence). This CDR3 has 20 amino acids. The CDR3 sequence is CASGDSTTTAAMANTDKLIF. The CDR3 DNA reads TGTGCCTCAGGGGACTCTACGACGACTGCGGCGATGGCCAACACCGATAAACTCATCTTT. The complete variable domain, with remaining parts taken from reference TRDV3 and TRDJ1, reads CDKVTQSSPDQTVASGSEVVLLCTYDTVYSNPDLFWYRIRPDYSFQFVFYGDNSRSEGADFTQGRFSVKHILTQKAFHLVISPVRTEDSATYYCASGDSTTTAAMANTDKLIFGKGTRVTVEP.

Turning to this clone: TCRdb lists the protein of a much larger clone for this DNA, which differs at residue 5, so this is likely a read error; the protein given here is translated from the DNA itself. The chain carries TRDV2 and TRDJ1; D perhaps matches TRDD3 (6 bases). V lost 3 bases and J lost 0, with 19 bases in between. This CDR3 region has 17 residues. From germline, CDR1 is GEAIGNYY and CDR2 EKD. The CDR3 DNA sequence: TGTGCCTGTGACCCAGTCGGGGATCTGGCCTACACCGATAAACTCATCTTT. It yields the protein CACDPVGDLAYTDKLIF.

In the case of this clone: A junction boundary mismatches the germline segment, possibly from a read error. This chain joins TRDV2 and TRDJ1; 8 bases line up with TRDD3. The J call is uncertain, as TRDJ2 better fits the DNA end. Germline V gene lookup returns CDR1 GEAIGNYY and CDR2 EKD. The CDR3 has 22 amino acids. CDR3 amino acids: CASDSVKTGGYLTPDRTGKLFF. The CDR3 DNA sequence: TGTGCCAGTGACTCCGTAAAGACTGGGGGTTACTTAACGCCCGACCGGACCGGAAAACTCTTCTTT.

On this clone itself: An end of the junction differs from the germline gene, which may be a read error. The rearrangement links TRDV2 to TRDJ1; D possibly uses TRDD2 or TRDD3 (5 bases each). This CDR3 contains 20 residues. Germline CDR1 and CDR2: GEAIGNYY and EKD. The CDR3 loop reads CACDTLPSRAVSSYIDTLIF. The CDR3 nucleotides are TGTGCCTGTGACACTCTCCCTTCTCGGGCTGTGTCCTCTTACATCGATACACTCATCTTT.

The chain carries TRDV2 and TRDJ1; D may be TRDD3 (5 bases). This CDR3 comprises 20 residues. The germline V and J ends were trimmed by 6 bases and 10 bases, with 41 bases remaining between them. CDR1 and CDR2 from the germline V gene are GEAIGNYY and EKD. In DNA, the CDR3 is TGTGCCTGTAACCTCCCCGTCGGTGGGGTCCCTAAGGGCACCCACGATTCACTCATCTTT. It specifies CACNLPVGGVPKGTHDSLIF.

Only a few counts were recorded for this clone. TCRdb assigns this DNA the protein of a much larger clone, which departs from its translation at residue 7; this likely reflects a read error, and the protein shown comes from translating the DNA. The rearrangement links TRDV2 to TRDJ1; 7 positions agree with TRDD3. Per the germline V gene, CDR1 is GEAIGNYY and CDR2 is EKD. Unmatched junction bases numbered 12, after V lost 3 bases and J lost 0 bases. CDR3 length: 17 amino acids. The CDR3 loop reads CACDALAEGYHTDKLIF. CDR3 nucleotides: TGTGCCTGTGACGCCCTTGCAGAGGGATACCACACCGATAAACTCATCTTT.

A word on this clone: Translating this DNA gives a protein that differs at residue 11 from the TCRdb one, which belongs to a much larger clone; a read error is likely, and the protein shown is this translation. This chain connects TRDV2 to TRDJ1; D remains ambiguous. The germline gives CDR1 GEAIGNYY, CDR2 EKD. The CDR3 loop spans 17 amino acids. V lost 0 bases and J 0 bases, leaving 16 bases between the germline ends. Here the CDR3 reads CACDTVRPKKHTDKLIF. DNA for the CDR3: TGTGCCTGTGACACCGTAAGACCCAAAAAGCACACCGATAAACTCATCTTT.

This clone has only a few counts. Relative to the germline gene, one junction end is altered; a read error may explain this. The rearrangement joins TRDV1 to TRDJ1; the D gene could be TRDD2 or TRDD3 (5 bases each). In germline, CDR1 is TSWWSYY, CDR2 QGS. CDR3 length: 22 residues. This CDR3 is CAIGETLFTIRDSSPYTDKLIF. The CDR3 coding sequence is TGTGCTATTGGGGAAACCCTTTTTACCATCCGGGATTCCTCCCCGTACACCGATAAACTCATCTTT.

On this clone itself: This DNA's translation differs at residue 14 from TCRdb's protein, which comes from a much larger clone; a read error is likely, and the protein shown is translated from the DNA. The chain couples TRDV1 to TRDJ1, with D tentatively TRDD3 (5 bases). V was clipped by 2 bases and J by 4 bases, with 35 bases between them. The CDR3 is made up of 22 amino acids. Germline values: CDR1 TSWWSYY, CDR2 QGS. The CDR3 loop reads CALGEIWEAMDEDCGIVDKLIF. CDR3 sequence (DNA): TGTGCTCTTGGGGAAATCTGGGAGGCGATGGATGAGGACTGTGGGATTGTCGATAAACTCATCTTT.

This clone came up a few times. The V and J genes are TRDV2 and TRDJ1, with 8 nucleotides matching TRDD3. Germline CDR1 and CDR2: GEAIGNYY and EKD. V gave up 0 bases and J gave up 4 bases; unmatched junction bases: 18. This CDR3 is built from 19 residues. CDR3 region: CACDTGMAQTGDRSDKLIF. The CDR3 nucleotides are TGTGCCTGTGACACCGGTATGGCTCAGACGGGGGATAGAAGCGATAAACTCATCTTT.

This rearrangement joins TRDV3 to TRDJ1, with D unclear. Deletions cut 0 bases from V and 0 bases from J, with 26 bases between. Looked up from germline, CDR1 is TVYSNPD and CDR2 is GDNSRS (reference sequence). This CDR3 has 19 amino acids. The chain's CDR3 is CAFSPFTTGREEYTDKLIF. The CDR3 bases are TGTGCCTTTAGTCCATTTACTACCGGGAGAGAAGAGTACACCGATAAACTCATCTTT.

This clone is medium-sized. Additional DNA sequences in this sample encode the identical CDR3. The chain combines TRDV2 with TRDJ1, with 8 bases aligning to TRDD3. The ends lost 0 bases at V and 1 base at J; junction bases unmatched: 18. The CDR3 is 20 amino acids. Germline CDR1 reads GEAIGNYY; CDR2 reads EKD. This chain's CDR3 is CACDTVTSPVLGAVTDKLIF. The CDR3 DNA reads TGTGCCTGTGACACCGTCACTTCACCCGTACTGGGGGCCGTCACCGATAAACTCATCTTT.

Ten or more counts support this clone. The translated DNA and TCRdb's protein are not identical at residue 12; the protein here was translated from the DNA. Other DNA sequences from this sample encode an identical CDR3 as well. The V call is TRDV2, the J call TRDJ1, with 7 positions matching TRDD3. The J segment lost 0 bases and the V segment lost 2 bases, leaving 14 bases of the junction unmatched. Per the germline V gene, CDR1 is GEAIGNYY and CDR2 is EKD. The CDR3 length is 18 residues. CDR3 sequence: CACDKIRTGDIDTDKLIF. The CDR3, as DNA: TGTGCCTGTGACAAAATTCGTACTGGGGACATAGACACCGATAAACTCATCTTT.